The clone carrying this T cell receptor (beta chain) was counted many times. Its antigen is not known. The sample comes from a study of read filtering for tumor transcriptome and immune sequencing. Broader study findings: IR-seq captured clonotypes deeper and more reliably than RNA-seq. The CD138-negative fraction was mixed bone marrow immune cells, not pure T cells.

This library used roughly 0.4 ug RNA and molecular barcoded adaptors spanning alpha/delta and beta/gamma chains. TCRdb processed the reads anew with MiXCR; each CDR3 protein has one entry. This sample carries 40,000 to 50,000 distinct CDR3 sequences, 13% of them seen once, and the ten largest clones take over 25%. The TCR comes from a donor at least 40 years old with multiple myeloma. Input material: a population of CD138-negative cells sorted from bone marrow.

Here the CDR3 DNA reads TGTGCCAGCAGCTCGAGCCATGGCAACGAGCAGTACTTC. Translating gives CASSSSHGNEQYF. This sequence joins TRBV7-2 and TRBJ2-7; D is ambiguous. CDR3 length: 13 amino acids. V was trimmed by 4 bases and J by 5 bases, leaving 12 bases between them. Germline CDR1 is SGHTA and CDR2 is FQGNSA.